This TCR beta chain was obtained from a study of shared clonotypes between healthy human individuals. Looked up from germline, CDR1 is SGHDN and CDR2 is FVKESK. The trim removed 0 bases at V and 3 bases at J, leaving 7 bases unmatched. The CDR3 runs to 17 residues. Concerning this clone: No antigen is known for it.

Study-wide findings and caveats: With a few donors compared, around 4.7% of naive CD4 clonotypes were shared. The genetic and exposure-history diversity represented was limited by few donors.

The CD4+ fraction was divided into a CD45RA+ naive subset and a CD45RA-negative memory subset. Data came from immunoSEQ multiplex PCR; TCRdb stores just in-frame clones and leaves some out. The data hold about 1 million clones, with approximately 70% observed a single time. The clonotype comes from a man aged 18 to 29 in good health. The sample comprised memory CD4+ T cells sorted from blood. Subset noted: CD45RA-negative fraction. This chain connects TRBV14 to TRBJ2-5; the match to TRBD2 covers 10 bases. For the CDR3, the DNA is TGTGCCAGCAGCCAAGATTGGAACCTAGCGGGAGAAGAGACCCAGTACTTC. It translates to CASSQDWNLAGEETQYF.